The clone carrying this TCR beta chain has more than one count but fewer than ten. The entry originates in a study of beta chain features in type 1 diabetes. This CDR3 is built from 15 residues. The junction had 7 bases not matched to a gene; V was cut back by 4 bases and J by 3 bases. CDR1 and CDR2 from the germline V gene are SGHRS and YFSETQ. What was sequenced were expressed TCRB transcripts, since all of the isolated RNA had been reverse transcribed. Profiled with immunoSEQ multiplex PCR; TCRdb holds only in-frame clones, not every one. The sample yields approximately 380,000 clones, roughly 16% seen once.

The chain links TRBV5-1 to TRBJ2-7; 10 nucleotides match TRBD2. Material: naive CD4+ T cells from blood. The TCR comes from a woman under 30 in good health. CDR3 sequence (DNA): TGCGCCAGCAGCAAACTAGCGGGAACGAGCTACGAGCAGTACTTC. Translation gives CASSKLAGTSYEQYF.